This TCR beta chain was identified during a study of sequential checkpoint blockade in melanoma. At the level of the study: Randomization was 1:1 between first-line nivolumab→ipilimumab and ipilimumab→nivolumab.

Stated treatment: randomized to nivolumab then ipilimumab (arm A) or the reverse (arm B). No patient had prior DNA-damaging chemotherapy. The method was immunoSEQ multiplex PCR; TCRdb's version includes in-frame clones alone and lacks a portion of them. The table shows around 25,000 clones, with more than 75% occurring only once. The sequences come from CD8+ T cells sorted from blood (inferred from file names), collected from a patient given nivolumab and ipilimumab in sequence. The source of this sequence is a human donor with melanoma.

CDR3 bases: TGCGCCAGCAGCCAAGGATCCGCGGGAGGGAGGTACAATGAGCAGTTCTTC. Translation gives CASSQGSAGGRYNEQFF. The chain recombines TRBV4-1 with TRBJ2-1, with 9 nucleotides matching TRBD2. J lost 4 bases, V lost 1 base, and 8 bases had no gene match. The germline gives CDR1 MGHRA, CDR2 YSYEKL. This CDR3 has 17 amino acids.